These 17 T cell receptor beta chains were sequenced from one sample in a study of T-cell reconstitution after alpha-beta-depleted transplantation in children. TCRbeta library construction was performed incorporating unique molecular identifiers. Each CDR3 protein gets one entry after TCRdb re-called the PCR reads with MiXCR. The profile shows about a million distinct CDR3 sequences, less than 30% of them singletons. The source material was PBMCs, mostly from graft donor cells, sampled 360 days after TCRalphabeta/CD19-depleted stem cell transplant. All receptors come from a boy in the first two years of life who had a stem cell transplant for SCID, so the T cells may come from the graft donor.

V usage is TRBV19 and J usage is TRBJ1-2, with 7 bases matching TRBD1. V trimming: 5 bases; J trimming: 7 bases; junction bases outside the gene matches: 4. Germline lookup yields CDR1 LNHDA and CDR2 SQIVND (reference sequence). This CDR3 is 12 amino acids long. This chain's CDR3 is CASSATGSGYTF. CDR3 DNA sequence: TGTGCCAGTAGTGCGACAGGGTCTGGCTACACCTTC. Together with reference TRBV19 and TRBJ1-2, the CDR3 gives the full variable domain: DGGITQSPKYLFRKEGQNVTLSCEQNLNHDAMYWYRQDPGQGLRLIYYSQIVNDFQKGDIAEGYSVSREKKESFPLTVTSAQKNPTAFYLCASSATGSGYTFGSGTRLTVV.

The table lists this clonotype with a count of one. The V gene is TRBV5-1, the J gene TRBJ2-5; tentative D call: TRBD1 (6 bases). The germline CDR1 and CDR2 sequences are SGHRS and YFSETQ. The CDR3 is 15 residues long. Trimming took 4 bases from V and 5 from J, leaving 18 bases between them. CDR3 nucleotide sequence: TGCGCCAGCAGCCTGGCGAGGGGGTCGTTGGAGACCCAGTACTTC. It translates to CASSLARGSLETQYF.

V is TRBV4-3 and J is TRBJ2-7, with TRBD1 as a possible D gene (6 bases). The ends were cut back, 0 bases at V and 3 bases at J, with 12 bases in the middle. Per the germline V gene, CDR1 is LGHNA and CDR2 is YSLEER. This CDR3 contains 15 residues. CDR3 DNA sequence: TGCGCCAGCAGCCAAGAATACAGGGTGAACTACGAGCAGTACTTC. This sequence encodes CASSQEYRVNYEQYF.

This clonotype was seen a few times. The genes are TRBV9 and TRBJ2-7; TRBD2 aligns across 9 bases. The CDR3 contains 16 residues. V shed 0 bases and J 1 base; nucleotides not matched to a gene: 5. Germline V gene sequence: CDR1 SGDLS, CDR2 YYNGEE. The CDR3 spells CASSVGSGGPSYEQYF. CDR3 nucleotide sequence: TGTGCCAGCAGCGTAGGAAGCGGGGGGCCATCCTACGAGCAGTACTTC.

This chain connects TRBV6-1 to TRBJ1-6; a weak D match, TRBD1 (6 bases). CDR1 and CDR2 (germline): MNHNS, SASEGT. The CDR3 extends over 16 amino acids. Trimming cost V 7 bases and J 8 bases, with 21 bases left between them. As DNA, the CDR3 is TGTGCCAGCACCCGGGGGGACAACCTCGACTATTCACCCCTCCACTTT. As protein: CASTRGDNLDYSPLHF.

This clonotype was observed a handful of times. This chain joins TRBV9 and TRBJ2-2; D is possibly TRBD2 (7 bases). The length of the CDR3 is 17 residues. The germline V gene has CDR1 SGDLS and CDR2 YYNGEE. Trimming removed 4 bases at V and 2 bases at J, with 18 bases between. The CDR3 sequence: CASSPRWGGGNTGELFF. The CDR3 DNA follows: TGTGCCAGCAGCCCAAGGTGGGGCGGGGGCAACACCGGGGAGCTGTTTTTT.

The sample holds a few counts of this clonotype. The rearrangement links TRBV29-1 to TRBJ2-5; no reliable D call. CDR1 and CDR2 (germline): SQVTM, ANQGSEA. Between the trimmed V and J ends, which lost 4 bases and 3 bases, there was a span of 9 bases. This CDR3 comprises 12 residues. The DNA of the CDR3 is TGCAGCGTTGGTACAGCGAAAGAGACCCAGTACTTC. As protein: CSVGTAKETQYF.

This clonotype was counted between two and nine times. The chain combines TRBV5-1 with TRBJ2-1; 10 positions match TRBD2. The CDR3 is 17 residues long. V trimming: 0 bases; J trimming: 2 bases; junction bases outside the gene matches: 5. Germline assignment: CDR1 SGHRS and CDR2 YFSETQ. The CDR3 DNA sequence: TGCGCCAGCAGCTTGGTTAGCGGGGGGTTACCCTACAATGAGCAGTTCTTC. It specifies CASSLVSGGLPYNEQFF.

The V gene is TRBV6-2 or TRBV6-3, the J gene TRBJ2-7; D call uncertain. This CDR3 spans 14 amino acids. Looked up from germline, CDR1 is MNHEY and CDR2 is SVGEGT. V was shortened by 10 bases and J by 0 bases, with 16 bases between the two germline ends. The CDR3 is CATTKGRLSYEQYF. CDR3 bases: TGTGCCACCACAAAAGGGCGGCTCTCCTACGAGCAGTACTTC.

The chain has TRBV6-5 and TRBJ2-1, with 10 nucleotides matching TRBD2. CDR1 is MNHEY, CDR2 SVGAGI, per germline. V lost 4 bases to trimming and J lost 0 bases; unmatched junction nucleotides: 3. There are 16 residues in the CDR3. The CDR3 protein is CASSSTSGVSYNEQFF. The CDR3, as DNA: TGTGCCAGCAGTTCCACTAGCGGGGTCTCCTACAATGAGCAGTTCTTC.

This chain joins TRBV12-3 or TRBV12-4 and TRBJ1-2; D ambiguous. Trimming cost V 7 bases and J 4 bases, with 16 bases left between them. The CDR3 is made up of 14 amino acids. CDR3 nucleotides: TGTGCCAGCACCAAGGCCCGACCCGGCTATGGCTACACCTTC. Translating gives CASTKARPGYGYTF.

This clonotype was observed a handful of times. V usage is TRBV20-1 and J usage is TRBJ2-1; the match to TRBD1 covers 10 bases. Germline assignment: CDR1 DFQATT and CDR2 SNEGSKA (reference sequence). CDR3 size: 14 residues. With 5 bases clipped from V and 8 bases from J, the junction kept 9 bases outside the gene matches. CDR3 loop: CSAAGTGDNDEQFF. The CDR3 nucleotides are TGCAGTGCTGCCGGGACAGGGGATAATGATGAGCAGTTCTTC.

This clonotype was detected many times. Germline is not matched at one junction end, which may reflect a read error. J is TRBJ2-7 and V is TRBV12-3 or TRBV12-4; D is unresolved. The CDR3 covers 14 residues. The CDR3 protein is CASRLGPRSYEQYF. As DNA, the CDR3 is TGTGCCAGCCGTTTAGGACCCCGCTCCTACGAGCAGTACTTC.

Here the CDR3 DNA reads TGTGCCAGCAGTTGGTCAGGTTCATACGAGCAGTACTTC. Translation: CASSWSGSYEQYF. V and J are TRBV6-5 and TRBJ2-7; D ambiguous. This CDR3 is built from 13 residues. Looked up from germline, CDR1 is MNHEY and CDR2 is SVGAGI. With 4 bases removed from V and 4 bases from J, the gap between germline ends came to 11 bases.

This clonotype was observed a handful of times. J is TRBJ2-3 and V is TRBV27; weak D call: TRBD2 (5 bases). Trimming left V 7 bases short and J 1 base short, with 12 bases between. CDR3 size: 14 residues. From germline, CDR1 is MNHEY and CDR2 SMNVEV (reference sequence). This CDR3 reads CASKVFGGTDTQYF. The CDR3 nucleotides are TGTGCCAGCAAAGTTTTCGGGGGCACAGATACGCAGTATTTT.

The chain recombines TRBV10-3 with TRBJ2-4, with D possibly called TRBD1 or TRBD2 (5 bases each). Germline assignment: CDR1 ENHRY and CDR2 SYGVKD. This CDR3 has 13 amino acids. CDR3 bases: TGTGCTTCGGCCGGGACGGCCGAAAACATTCAGTACTTC. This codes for CASAGTAENIQYF.

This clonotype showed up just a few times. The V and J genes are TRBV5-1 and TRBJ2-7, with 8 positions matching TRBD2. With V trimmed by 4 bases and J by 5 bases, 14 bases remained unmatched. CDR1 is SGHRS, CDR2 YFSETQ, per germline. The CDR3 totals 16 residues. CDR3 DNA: TGCGCCAGCAGCCCGGGACTAGTTGGGGAGCTCGACGAGCAGTACTTC. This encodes CASSPGLVGELDEQYF.